This is a list of T cell receptor beta chains from one sample in a study of shared clonotypes between healthy human individuals. Clones were sequenced by immunoSEQ multiplex PCR, and TCRdb holds only the in-frame ones, with some missing. The table records a few million clones, 80% to 95% of them present only once. Sequenced input: naive CD4+ T cells from PBMCs. These receptor sequences come from a young man in good health. Some clones in this sample may be carry-over from other donors' samples. Both conserved end residues are trimmed from each CDR3. D genes are given only for firm matches.

TRBV9	14	TRBD2	TRBJ2-1	ASSVGNGRTYNEQF
TRBV5-6	14	-	TRBJ1-1	ASSLTQRSMNTEAF
TRBV6-6	12	TRBD2	TRBJ2-7	AATTSGSMYEQY
TRBV28	11	-	TRBJ2-7	ASTPVGTYEQY
TRBV2	14	TRBD2	TRBJ2-3	ASREGTSGYTDTQY
TRBV6-5	14	TRBD1	TRBJ2-2	ASSYQTGANTGELF
TRBV28	12	TRBD1	TRBJ1-2	ASRRDRGNYGYT
TRBV14	12	TRBD1	TRBJ2-7	ASSPGGFLYEQY
TRBV28	13	-	TRBJ2-6	ASSLRGIGANVLT
TRBV27	11	TRBD1	TRBJ1-2	ASSFPGGYGYT
TRBV12-5	14	-	TRBJ1-2	ASGLYGGGASYGYT
TRBV9	16	-	TRBJ1-4	ASSVGSGANPTNEKLF
TRBV6-6	12	-	TRBJ2-2	ASTATGFPGELF
TRBV7-6	13	-	TRBJ2-2	ASSLRTVNTGELF
TRBV28	10	-	TRBJ1-2	ASTRLNYGYT
TRBV5-1	13	-	TRBJ2-7	ASSLLATSSYEQY
TRBV15	12	-	TRBJ2-1	ATSRDLRDGEQF
TRBV5-5	14	TRBD1	TRBJ1-5	ASSADRDRLNQPQH
TRBV27	12	TRBD1	TRBJ2-7	ASRNRGRRSEQY
TRBV6-1	12	-	TRBJ2-1	ASRTPDSYNEQF
TRBV6-1	13	-	TRBJ1-1	ASSPQVWVNTEAF
TRBV7-6	13	-	TRBJ2-3	ASSLAGSRADTQY
TRBV7-9	12	-	TRBJ2-7	ASSSTPNSYEQY
TRBV6-1	12	-	TRBJ2-7	ASSEPTNRKEQY
TRBV5-1	12	-	TRBJ2-5	ASSLGGSKETQY
TRBV19	12	-	TRBJ2-7	ASSPGWSSYEQY
TRBV7-9	13	TRBD1	TRBJ2-4	ASSLGDRGWNIQY
TRBV7-2	13	TRBD2	TRBJ2-3	ASSLAGGRPDTQY
TRBV5-5	14	TRBD2	TRBJ2-7	ASSLVLAGNSYEQY
TRBV28	11	TRBD1	TRBJ2-7	ASCKAQGYEQY
TRBV5-1	12	-	TRBJ2-5	ASSLMFDLETQY
TRBV6-5	11	-	TRBJ1-4	ARARGPERKLF
TRBV11-2	10	-	TRBJ2-3	ASSFGTDTQY
TRBV5-4	12	-	TRBJ2-7	ASSPKSGPYEQY
TRBV6-5	12	TRBD2	TRBJ2-5	ASRLEREGATQY
TRBV7-9	11	-	TRBJ1-1	ASSLDVDAEAF
TRBV5-1	11	-	TRBJ2-7	ASSPTDGSEQY
TRBV28	13	-	TRBJ1-5	ASSLGFWRNQPQH
TRBV27	12	-	TRBJ1-5	ASSETSSRLPQH
TRBV5-1	13	-	TRBJ2-2	ASSLTAPNTGELF
TRBV27	13	TRBD1	TRBJ2-7	ASSFPGKGAPEQY
TRBV30	9	-	TRBJ2-7	AQGGGHEQY
TRBV6-1	13	TRBD2	TRBJ2-3	ASTRAGVLPDTQY
TRBV4-2	14	-	TRBJ2-7	ASRSSAAPTDYEQY
TRBV18	14	TRBD1	TRBJ1-4	ASSLQGAGTNEKLF
TRBV11-1	16	TRBD2	TRBJ2-3	ASSLRPTGLAGVDTQY
TRBV6-1	14	TRBD1	TRBJ1-5	ASSERTGTLPQPQH
TRBV7-3	13	TRBD1	TRBJ2-7	ASSLGTGSSYEQY
TRBV28	12	-	TRBJ1-2	ASREQGGNYGYT
TRBV7-2	13	-	TRBJ2-1	ASSLGGLPNNEQF
TRBV2	12	-	TRBJ2-5	ASWDSSYQETQY
TRBV5-4	14	TRBD1	TRBJ2-2	ASSLTGGAITGELF
TRBV7-9	10	-	TRBJ1-5	ASSLGAQPQH